These 24 T cell receptor beta chains were all obtained from the same sample, sequenced in a study of cytomegalovirus exposure and HLA in healthy donors. The PCR used 60 Vbeta and 13 Jbeta primers. Sequenced by immunoSEQ multiplex PCR; TCRdb stores in-frame clones only, minus some. The sample shows 100,000 to 150,000 clones, roughly 77% of them seen only once. Sequences were obtained from PBMCs. These TCRs come from a man aged 18 to 30 in good health and CMV-seronegative.

The gene calls are TRBV4-2 and TRBJ2-7, with 7 bases fitting TRBD1. Germline CDR1 reads LGHNA; CDR2 reads YNFKEQ. After removal of 0 bases from V and 6 bases from J, the junction contained 11 bases not matched to a gene. The CDR3 is 16 amino acids. DNA for the CDR3: TGTGCCAGCAGCCAAGATCCCACAGGGGTAAGGGTCGAGCAGTACTTC. Translated, it gives CASSQDPTGVRVEQYF.

The chain is built from TRBV13 and TRBJ1-1, with D unclear. V was clipped by 3 bases and J by 3 bases, with 5 bases between them. The CDR3 length is 12 residues. Germline V gives CDR1 PRHDT, CDR2 FYEKMQ (reference sequence). The CDR3 protein is CASSFQDTEAFF. The CDR3, as DNA: TGTGCCAGCAGCTTTCAGGACACTGAAGCTTTCTTT.

V usage is TRBV4-3 and J usage is TRBJ2-7; 8 bases map to TRBD1. Per germline, CDR1 LGHNA and CDR2 YSLEER. V lost 2 bases, J lost 0 bases, and 6 bases stayed unmatched. CDR3 length equals 16 residues. The CDR3 coding sequence is TGCGCCAGCAGCCAAAAGCAGGGGGCAGGCTCCTACGAGCAGTACTTC. Its protein product is CASSQKQGAGSYEQYF.

The chain is built from TRBV13 and TRBJ2-3; D ambiguous. The length of the CDR3 is 15 residues. The ends were cut back, 5 bases at V and 1 base at J, with 13 bases in the middle. Germline CDR1 and CDR2: PRHDT and FYEKMQ (reference sequence). CDR3 residues: CASSTRSTGTDTQYF. The CDR3 nucleotides are TGTGCCAGCAGCACCCGATCGACTGGCACAGATACGCAGTATTTT.

This chain links TRBV9 with TRBJ2-1, with 7 bases lining up with TRBD1. This CDR3 has 15 residues. The J segment lost 4 bases and the V segment lost 3 bases, leaving 7 bases of the junction unmatched. Looked up from germline, CDR1 is SGDLS and CDR2 is YYNGEE. The CDR3, as DNA: TGTGCCAGCAGCGGGGACAGTCCGGGGTACAATGAGCAGTTCTTC. Translated: CASSGDSPGYNEQFF.

The rearrangement uses TRBV9 and TRBJ2-5, with 9 bases fitting TRBD2. The DNA end lines up better with TRBJ2-7; the J call may be wrong. This CDR3 has 15 amino acids. In germline, CDR1 is SGDLS, CDR2 YYNGEE. The CDR3 nucleotides read TGTGCCAGCAGCAAGACTAGCGGACTCTCCTACGAGCAGTACTTC. Amino acids: CASSKTSGLSYEQYF.

V gene TRBV5-1 combines with J gene TRBJ1-1; 9 bases map to TRBD1. This CDR3 comprises 16 residues. Germline assignment: CDR1 SGHRS and CDR2 YFSETQ. The V gene end was trimmed by 3 bases and the J gene end by 1 base; junction bases not matched to a gene: 7. CDR3 protein: CASSWGQGIGNTEAFF. CDR3 coding DNA: TGCGCCAGCAGCTGGGGACAGGGTATCGGGAACACTGAAGCTTTCTTT.

The chain has TRBV4-3 and TRBJ2-3; 10 bases are a match to TRBD2. There are 20 residues in the CDR3. Per germline, CDR1 LGHNA and CDR2 YSLEER. The junction had 19 bases not matched to a gene; V was cut back by 4 bases and J by 3 bases. DNA of the CDR3: TGCGCCAGCAGCCCTACCCGGGGGGCTAGCGGGGGAGGAGCAACAGATACGCAGTATTTT. It codes for CASSPTRGASGGGATDTQYF.

This clone was seen only once. The chain carries TRBV7-2 and TRBJ2-1, with 9 nucleotides matching TRBD1. CDR1 and CDR2 (germline): SGHTA, FQGNSA. The J segment lost 9 bases and the V segment lost 5 bases, leaving 14 bases of the junction unmatched. This CDR3 region has 16 residues. The CDR3 nucleotides are TGTGCCAGCAGCCCCCGGGACAGGGTTTTTCTAGGTGAGCAGTTCTTC. This codes for CASSPRDRVFLGEQFF.

This clone was counted once. The J gene is TRBJ1-2, the V gene TRBV9; a possible D gene is TRBD1 (5 bases). The CDR3 covers 13 residues. Germline-derived CDR1 and CDR2 are SGDLS and YYNGEE. The V end lost 3 bases, the J end lost 6 bases, and 12 bases lay between the germline ends. The CDR3 DNA follows: TGTGCCAGCAGCGAGGGGTTGGGGCATGGCTACACCTTC. Translation gives CASSEGLGHGYTF.

The CDR3 region has the DNA TGTGCCAGCACTCCGACCGCGGTCACTGAAGCTTTCTTT. The encoded protein is CASTPTAVTEAFF. The V and J genes are TRBV2 and TRBJ1-1; D is unresolved. The CDR3 sequence is 13 residues long. Per the germline V gene, CDR1 is SNHLY and CDR2 is FYNNEI. Trimming stripped 7 bases from V and 4 bases from J, with 13 bases between. Full variable domain (rest looked up from reference TRBV2 and TRBJ1-1): EPEVTQTPSHQVTQMGQEVILRCVPISNHLYFYWYRQILGQKVEFLVSFYNNEISEKSEIFDDQFSVERPDGSNFTLKIRSTKLEDSAMYFCASTPTAVTEAFFGQGTRLTVV.

CDR3 in amino acids: CASSPSGGNSWEQYF. In DNA, the CDR3 is TGTGCCAGCAGCCCGAGCGGGGGGAACTCCTGGGAGCAGTACTTC. The chain is built from TRBV7-2 and TRBJ2-7, with 9 bases matching TRBD2. The CDR3 spans 15 residues. The V segment lost 5 bases and the J segment 7 bases; nucleotides outside the gene matches: 12. From germline, CDR1 is SGHTA and CDR2 FQGNSA.

This clone has only one observation. Other DNA sequences in the same sample also yield this CDR3. The chain links TRBV5-1 to TRBJ1-2; TRBD1 agrees at 10 bases. This CDR3 spans 13 amino acids. V lost 5 bases to trimming and J lost 7 bases; unmatched junction nucleotides: 5. Germline V gene sequence: CDR1 SGHRS, CDR2 YFSETQ. The CDR3 DNA sequence: TGCGCCAGCAGTTTAGGACAGGGGGGTGGCTACACCTTC. Its protein product is CASSLGQGGGYTF.

This chain joins TRBV14 and TRBJ2-1, with D uncertain. The CDR3 runs to 13 residues. V was clipped by 0 bases and J by 7 bases, with 7 bases between them. The germline V gene encodes CDR1 SGHDN and CDR2 FVKESK. The CDR3 loop is CASSQERPNEQFF. For the CDR3, the DNA is TGTGCCAGCAGCCAAGAGAGGCCGAATGAGCAGTTCTTC.

This chain links TRBV11-2 with TRBJ2-3; 8 bases fit TRBD1. V shed 5 bases and J 3 bases; nucleotides not matched to a gene: 7. Germline assignment: CDR1 SGHAT and CDR2 FQNNGV. CDR3 length: 15 residues. CDR3 sequence reads: CASSKRQGRTDTQYF. CDR3 coding DNA: TGTGCCAGCAGCAAACGACAGGGGAGGACAGATACGCAGTATTTT.

DNA of the CDR3: TGTGCCATCAGTGACTACCTAATGGGGCAGGCCGCTAACTATGGCTACACCTTC. Its protein is CAISDYLMGQAANYGYTF. The gene calls are TRBV10-3 and TRBJ1-2, with D maybe TRBD1 (5 bases). The CDR3 runs 18 residues. V dropped 3 bases and J dropped 0 bases, with 20 bases sitting between them. Germline CDR1 reads ENHRY; CDR2 reads SYGVKD.

DNA for the CDR3: TGTGCCAGCAGTCCCAGAGGGGGCGCGGACTATGGCTACACCTTC. Protein product: CASSPRGGADYGYTF. The chain carries TRBV2 and TRBJ1-2, with 7 bases lining up with TRBD1. This CDR3 region has 15 residues. CDR1 is SNHLY and CDR2 is FYNNEI in the germline V gene. V was pared by 5 bases and J by 3 bases, with 9 bases of the junction left unmatched.

The chain couples TRBV7-2 to TRBJ2-7; no firm D call. The germline CDR1 and CDR2 sequences are SGHTA and FQGNSA. Trimming stripped 5 bases from V and 3 bases from J, with 14 bases between. This CDR3 spans 14 amino acids. The DNA for the CDR3 is TGTGCCAGCAGCACCCTTGAGGTATTCTACGAGCAGTACTTC. Residues: CASSTLEVFYEQYF.

This chain uses TRBV4-2 with TRBJ1-5, with a weak D call TRBD1 (6 bases). The V gene lost 0 bases and the J gene lost 1 base, with 7 bases spanning the gap. This CDR3 comprises 15 residues. Germline CDR1 is LGHNA and CDR2 is YNFKEQ. The CDR3 sequence is CASSQEQGSNQPQHF. The CDR3 nucleotides read TGTGCCAGCAGCCAAGAACAGGGAAGCAATCAGCCCCAGCATTTT.

V gene TRBV7-9 combines with J gene TRBJ2-3; 7 bases are a match to TRBD1. Germline V gene lookup returns CDR1 SEHNR and CDR2 FQNEAQ (reference sequence). Trimming took 2 bases from V and 2 from J; bases not matched to a gene: 4. There are 15 residues in the CDR3. CDR3 nucleotides: TGTGCCAGCAGCTTAAGGACAGGTGCCACAGATACGCAGTATTTT. It is translated as CASSLRTGATDTQYF. The complete variable domain, with remaining parts taken from reference TRBV7-9 and TRBJ2-3, reads DTGVSQNPRHKITKRGQNVTFRCDPISEHNRLYWYRQTLGQGPEFLTYFQNEAQLEKSRLLSDRFSAERPKGSFSTLEIQRTEQGDSAMYLCASSLRTGATDTQYFGPGTRLTVL.

This clone has only one observation. This chain uses TRBV7-2 with TRBJ2-7; perhaps TRBD2 as D (7 bases). Germline CDR1 reads SGHTA; CDR2 reads FQGNSA. The length of the CDR3 is 14 residues. The V and J ends lost 5 bases and 0 bases respectively, with 11 bases between them. CDR3 bases: TGTGCCAGCAGCCGCGGGGGCTACTCCTACGAGCAGTACTTC. The encoded protein is CASSRGGYSYEQYF.

The rearrangement links TRBV6-6 to TRBJ2-1; 8 bases are a match to TRBD1. This CDR3 is built from 13 residues. Germline CDR1 MNHNY, CDR2 SVGAGI (reference sequence). After removal of 11 bases from V and 4 bases from J, the junction contained 7 bases not matched to a gene. Written as DNA, the CDR3 is TGTGCCTCACACCAGGGGGCGTACAATGAGCAGTTCTTC. The encoded protein is CASHQGAYNEQFF.

The V and J genes are TRBV4-3 and TRBJ2-1; TRBD2 matches 9 bases. Germline V CDR1 and CDR2: LGHNA, YSLEER. The V segment lost 1 base and the J segment 6 bases; nucleotides outside the gene matches: 10. The CDR3 spans 17 residues. The CDR3 is CASSQGKASGGFNEQFF. The CDR3, as DNA: TGCGCCAGCAGCCAAGGCAAAGCGAGCGGGGGGTTCAATGAGCAGTTCTTC.

The J gene is TRBJ1-1, the V gene TRBV7-9; no clear D gene. The CDR3 length is 14 residues. From germline, CDR1 is SEHNR and CDR2 FQNEAQ (reference sequence). Trimming shortened V by 5 bases and J by 2 bases, and 12 bases separated the two germline ends. Written as DNA, the CDR3 is TGTGCCAGCAGCCCGAGTGGGCTTAACACTGAAGCTTTCTTT. Its translation is CASSPSGLNTEAFF.